This TCR beta chain comes out of a study of cytomegalovirus exposure and HLA in healthy donors. General study results and limits: Subsequent analysis showed first-cohort TCR clusters tending to co-occur in approximately 120 validation repertoires. It was reported that the classifier diagnosed cytomegalovirus status with high specificity and sensitivity in both the original and validation cohorts. Cytomegalovirus association was assigned to approximately 160 TCR beta chains.

This clone was observed once. The target antigen is unknown. Germline loops: CDR1 SGHRS, CDR2 YFSETQ. V dropped 4 bases and J dropped 3; count of bases not matched to a gene: 12. This CDR3 has 19 residues. The validation cohort, a group of some 120 subjects, included the donors and was separate from the approximately 650-subject first cohort. Assay used: immunoSEQ multiplex PCR; TCRdb lists only in-frame clones, some missing. Of 35,000 to 50,000 clones in the sample, over 85% are singletons; the top ten hold 2% to 2.5%. The sample taken for sequencing was PBMCs. The rearrangement links TRBV5-1 to TRBJ2-3, with 15 bases matching TRBD2. The origin of this receptor is a woman aged 18 to 35 in good health and CMV-seronegative. CDR3 DNA: TGCGCCAGCAGCCTAGGACTAGCGGGGGGGCTTCTGGCTACAGATACGCAGTATTTT. It yields the protein CASSLGLAGGLLATDTQYF.